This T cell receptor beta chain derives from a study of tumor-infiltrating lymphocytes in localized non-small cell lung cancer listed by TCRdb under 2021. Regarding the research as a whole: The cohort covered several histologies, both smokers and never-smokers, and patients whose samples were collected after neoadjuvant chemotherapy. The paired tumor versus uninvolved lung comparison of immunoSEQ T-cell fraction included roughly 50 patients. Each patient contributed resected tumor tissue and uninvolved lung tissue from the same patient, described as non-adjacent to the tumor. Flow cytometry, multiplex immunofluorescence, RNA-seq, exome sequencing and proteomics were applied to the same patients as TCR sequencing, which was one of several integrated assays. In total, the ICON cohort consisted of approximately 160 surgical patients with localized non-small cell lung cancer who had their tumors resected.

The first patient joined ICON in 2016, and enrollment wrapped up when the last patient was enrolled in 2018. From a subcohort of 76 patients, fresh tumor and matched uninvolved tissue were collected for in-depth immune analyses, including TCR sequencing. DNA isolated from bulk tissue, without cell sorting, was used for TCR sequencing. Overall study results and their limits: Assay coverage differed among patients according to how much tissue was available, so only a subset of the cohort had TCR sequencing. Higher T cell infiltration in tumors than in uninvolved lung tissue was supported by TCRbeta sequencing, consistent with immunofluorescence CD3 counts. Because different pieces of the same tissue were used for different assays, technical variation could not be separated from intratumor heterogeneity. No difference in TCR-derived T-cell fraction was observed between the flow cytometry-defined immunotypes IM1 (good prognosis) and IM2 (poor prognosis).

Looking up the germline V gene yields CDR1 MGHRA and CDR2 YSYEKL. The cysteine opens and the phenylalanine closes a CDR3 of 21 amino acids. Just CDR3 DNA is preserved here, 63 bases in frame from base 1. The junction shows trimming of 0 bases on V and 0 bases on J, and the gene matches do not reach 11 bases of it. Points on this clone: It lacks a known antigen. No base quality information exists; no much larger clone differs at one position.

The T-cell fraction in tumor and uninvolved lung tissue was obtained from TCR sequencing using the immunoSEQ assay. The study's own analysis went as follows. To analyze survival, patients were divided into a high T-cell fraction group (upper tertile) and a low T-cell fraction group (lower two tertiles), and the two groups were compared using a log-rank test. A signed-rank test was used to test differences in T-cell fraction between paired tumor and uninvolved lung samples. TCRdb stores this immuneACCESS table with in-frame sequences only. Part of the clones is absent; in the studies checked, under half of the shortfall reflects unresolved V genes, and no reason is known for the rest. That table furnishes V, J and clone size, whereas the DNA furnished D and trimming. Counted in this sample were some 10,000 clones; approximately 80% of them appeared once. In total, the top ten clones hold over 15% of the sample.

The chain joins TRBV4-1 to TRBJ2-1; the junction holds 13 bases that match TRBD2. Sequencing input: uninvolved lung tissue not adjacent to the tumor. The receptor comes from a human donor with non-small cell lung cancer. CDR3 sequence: CASSQEWATSGGLSSYNEQFF. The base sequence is TGCGCCAGCAGCCAAGAGTGGGCGACTAGCGGGGGGCTAAGCTCCTACAATGAGCAGTTCTTC.